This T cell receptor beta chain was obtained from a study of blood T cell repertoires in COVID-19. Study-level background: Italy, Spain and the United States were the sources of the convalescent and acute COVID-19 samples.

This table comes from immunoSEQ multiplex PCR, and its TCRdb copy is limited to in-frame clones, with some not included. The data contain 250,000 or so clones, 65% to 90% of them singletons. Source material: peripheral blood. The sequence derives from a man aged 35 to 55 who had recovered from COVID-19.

The CDR3 here is CASSPSAADTQYF. CDR3 DNA: TGTGCCAGCTCACCGAGCGCGGCAGATACGCAGTATTTT. The J gene is TRBJ2-3, the V gene TRBV18; D is ambiguous. This CDR3 is built from 13 residues. Between the trimmed V and J ends, which lost 3 bases and 4 bases, there was a span of 8 bases. Germline V gene data show CDR1 as KGHSH and CDR2 as LQKENI.